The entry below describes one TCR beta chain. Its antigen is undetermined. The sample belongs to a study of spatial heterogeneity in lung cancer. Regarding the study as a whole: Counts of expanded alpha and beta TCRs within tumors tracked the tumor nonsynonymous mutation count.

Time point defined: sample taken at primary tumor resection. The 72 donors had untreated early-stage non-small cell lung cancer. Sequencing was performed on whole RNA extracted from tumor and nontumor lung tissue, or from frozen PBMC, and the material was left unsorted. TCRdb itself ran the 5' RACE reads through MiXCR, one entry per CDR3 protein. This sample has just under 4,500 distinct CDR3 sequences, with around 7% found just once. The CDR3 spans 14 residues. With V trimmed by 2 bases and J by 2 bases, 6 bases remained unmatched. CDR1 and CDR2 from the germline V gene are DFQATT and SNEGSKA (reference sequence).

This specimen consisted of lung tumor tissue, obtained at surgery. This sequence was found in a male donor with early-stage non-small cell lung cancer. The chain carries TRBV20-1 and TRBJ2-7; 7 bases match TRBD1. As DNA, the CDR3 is TGCAGTGCTAGATCAACCGACAGGGCCTACGAGCAGTACTTC. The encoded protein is CSARSTDRAYEQYF.